The rows below give T cell receptor beta chains drawn from one sample of a study of T cells in Graves' hyperthyroidism and ophthalmopathy. From the multiplex PCR reads, TCRdb called clonotypes with MiXCR, one entry per CDR3 protein. The table has 400,000 to 550,000 distinct CDR3 sequences, approximately 25% seen once. Sequenced: blood. Receptor source: a woman in her twenties or thirties with Graves' ophthalmopathy. Both conserved end residues are part of each CDR3. The order of the fields is clone size, CDR3 length, V gene, J gene, D gene, CDR3 DNA, CDR3 protein. The D gene is left open where the match is weak. The listing skips clone size in some rows; elsewhere it reads once, few, many or a size class.

clone_size: many
cdr3_length: 11
v_call: TRBV7-2
j_call: TRBJ1-2
d_call: -
cdr3_nt: TGTGCCAGCAGGGCGGGTGCGGGCTACACCTTC
cdr3_aa: CASRAGAGYTF

clone_size: -
cdr3_length: 13
v_call: TRBV18
j_call: TRBJ1-1
d_call: -
cdr3_nt: TGTGCCAGCTCACCAAGGGCAACCCCTGAAGCTTTCTTT
cdr3_aa: CASSPRATPEAFF

clone_size: many
cdr3_length: 15
v_call: TRBV6-5
j_call: TRBJ1-1
d_call: TRBD1
cdr3_nt: TGTGCCAGCAGTCACCGGGACAGGGGGATGGTTGAAGCTTTCTTT
cdr3_aa: CASSHRDRGMVEAFF

clone_size: -
cdr3_length: 14
v_call: TRBV5-4
j_call: TRBJ1-1
d_call: -
cdr3_nt: TGTGCCAGCAGCCGCCGGGCCCTAAACACTGAAGCTTTCTTT
cdr3_aa: CASSRRALNTEAFF

clone_size: many
cdr3_length: 13
v_call: TRBV12-3/TRBV12-4
j_call: TRBJ1-2
d_call: -
cdr3_nt: TGTGCCAGCACCCTTCCGGATGGCTACGGCTACACCTTC
cdr3_aa: CASTLPDGYGYTF

clone_size: many
cdr3_length: 14
v_call: TRBV30
j_call: TRBJ2-2
d_call: TRBD1
cdr3_nt: TGTGCCTGGAGCCGACAGGGGGCATCAGGGGAGCTGTTTTTT
cdr3_aa: CAWSRQGASGELFF

clone_size: -
cdr3_length: 15
v_call: TRBV12-3/TRBV12-4
j_call: TRBJ1-1
d_call: -
cdr3_nt: TGTGCCAGCAGCCCCCGGCGTAATGGGAACACTGAAGCTTTCTTT
cdr3_aa: CASSPRRNGNTEAFF

clone_size: many
cdr3_length: 15
v_call: TRBV6-2/TRBV6-3
j_call: TRBJ1-5
d_call: -
cdr3_nt: TGTGCCAGCAGTTACTTTAGAGATAGCAATCAGCCCCAGCATTTT
cdr3_aa: CASSYFRDSNQPQHF

clone_size: -
cdr3_length: 16
v_call: TRBV20-1
j_call: TRBJ2-2
d_call: -
cdr3_nt: TGCAGTGCCGAGAATTTGCAGGGTGCCGACACCGGGGAGCTGTTTTTT
cdr3_aa: CSAENLQGADTGELFF

clone_size: few
cdr3_length: 18
v_call: TRBV12-3/TRBV12-4
j_call: TRBJ2-2
d_call: TRBD2
cdr3_nt: TGTGCCAGCAAAGATGGGCGCAGGCTAGCGGGAGTCACCGGGGAGCTGTTTTTT
cdr3_aa: CASKDGRRLAGVTGELFF

clone_size: -
cdr3_length: 13
v_call: TRBV10-3
j_call: TRBJ1-1
d_call: TRBD1
cdr3_nt: TGTGCCATCAGTGCGGGACAGGGAAGTGAAGCTTTCTTT
cdr3_aa: CAISAGQGSEAFF

clone_size: -
cdr3_length: 12
v_call: TRBV19
j_call: TRBJ1-1
d_call: -
cdr3_nt: TGTGCCAGTAGTATGACTCGCGGGGAAGCTTTCTTT
cdr3_aa: CASSMTRGEAFF

clone_size: -
cdr3_length: 12
v_call: TRBV3-1
j_call: TRBJ1-6
d_call: -
cdr3_nt: TGTGCCAGCAGCCAACAGAATTCACCCCTCCACTTT
cdr3_aa: CASSQQNSPLHF

clone_size: many
cdr3_length: 14
v_call: TRBV29-1
j_call: TRBJ1-3
d_call: TRBD1
cdr3_nt: TGCAGCGCGTTATTGACAGGGGACGGAAACACCATATATTTT
cdr3_aa: CSALLTGDGNTIYF

clone_size: -
cdr3_length: 13
v_call: TRBV2
j_call: TRBJ2-7
d_call: TRBD2
cdr3_nt: TGTGCCAGCAGGCGGGGGGAGAACTACGAGCAGTACTTC
cdr3_aa: CASRRGENYEQYF

clone_size: -
cdr3_length: 16
v_call: TRBV5-6
j_call: TRBJ1-1
d_call: TRBD1
cdr3_nt: TGTGCCAGCAGCTTGGTGGATGGGACAGGGACGACTGAAGCTTTCTTT
cdr3_aa: CASSLVDGTGTTEAFF

clone_size: many
cdr3_length: 13
v_call: TRBV6-2/TRBV6-3
j_call: TRBJ1-2
d_call: -
cdr3_nt: TGTGCCAGCAGCCCCGGACAGATCTATGGCTACACCTTC
cdr3_aa: CASSPGQIYGYTF

clone_size: -
cdr3_length: 15
v_call: TRBV12-3/TRBV12-4
j_call: TRBJ1-1
d_call: TRBD1
cdr3_nt: TGTGCCAGCAGTGCTCCAGGGGGCTTGAACACTGAAGCTTTCTTT
cdr3_aa: CASSAPGGLNTEAFF

clone_size: many
cdr3_length: 15
v_call: TRBV7-9
j_call: TRBJ1-1
d_call: -
cdr3_nt: TGTGCCAGCAGCTTAGAGGGGCAAATCCCCACTGAAGCTTTCTTT
cdr3_aa: CASSLEGQIPTEAFF

clone_size: -
cdr3_length: 16
v_call: TRBV18
j_call: TRBJ2-7
d_call: TRBD2
cdr3_nt: TGTGCCAGCTCACCACGCGGGGGTCCTTTTGTCCACGAGCAGTACTTC
cdr3_aa: CASSPRGGPFVHEQYF

clone_size: many
cdr3_length: 11
v_call: TRBV6-2/TRBV6-3
j_call: TRBJ2-3
d_call: -
cdr3_nt: TGTGCCAGCAGGCTCGCAGATACGCAGTATTTT
cdr3_aa: CASRLADTQYF

clone_size: many
cdr3_length: 16
v_call: TRBV7-8
j_call: TRBJ2-5
d_call: TRBD1
cdr3_nt: TGTGCCAGCAGCTGGGACAGGAAGATTAGGGAAGAGACCCAGTACTTC
cdr3_aa: CASSWDRKIREETQYF

clone_size: -
cdr3_length: 13
v_call: TRBV14
j_call: TRBJ1-2
d_call: -
cdr3_nt: TGTGCCAGCAGCCCTAACCACAGGTTCGGCTACACCTTC
cdr3_aa: CASSPNHRFGYTF

clone_size: many
cdr3_length: 13
v_call: TRBV7-2
j_call: TRBJ2-5
d_call: -
cdr3_nt: TGTGCCAGCAGCTTAATTCCTCACGAGACCCAGTACTTC
cdr3_aa: CASSLIPHETQYF

clone_size: -
cdr3_length: 16
v_call: TRBV6-1
j_call: TRBJ1-1
d_call: TRBD1
cdr3_nt: TGTGCCAGCAGTGGAAGGGACAGGTCCATTGGGTCGGAAGCTTTCTTT
cdr3_aa: CASSGRDRSIGSEAFF

clone_size: once
cdr3_length: 16
v_call: TRBV2
j_call: TRBJ2-7
d_call: -
cdr3_nt: TGTGCCCCTCAAGAGGTCCCTCCAGGGGCGGCTTACGAGCAGTACTTC
cdr3_aa: CAPQEVPPGAAYEQYF

clone_size: once
cdr3_length: 14
v_call: TRBV2
j_call: TRBJ2-7
d_call: TRBD1
cdr3_nt: TGTGCCAGGACACGGGACAGGCTCTCCTACGAGCAGTACTTC
cdr3_aa: CARTRDRLSYEQYF

clone_size: -
cdr3_length: 14
v_call: TRBV2
j_call: TRBJ2-5
d_call: -
cdr3_nt: TGTGCCAGCAGCGGAAGCGGGTCGGGGGAGACCCAGTACTTC
cdr3_aa: CASSGSGSGETQYF

clone_size: -
cdr3_length: 15
v_call: TRBV27
j_call: TRBJ2-7
d_call: -
cdr3_nt: TGTGCCAGCAGTAATAGACAGGATGGGGATTGGGAGCAGTACTTC
cdr3_aa: CASSNRQDGDWEQYF

clone_size: -
cdr3_length: 17
v_call: TRBV12-3/TRBV12-4
j_call: TRBJ2-4
d_call: -
cdr3_nt: TGTGCCAGCAGCTTAGGACGACGGGCCTTAGCCAAAAACATTCAGTACTTC
cdr3_aa: CASSLGRRALAKNIQYF

clone_size: few
cdr3_length: 15
v_call: TRBV6-1
j_call: TRBJ2-3
d_call: TRBD2
cdr3_nt: TGTGCCAGCAGCGACAAGCGGGGGGGCGTAGATACGCAGTATTTT
cdr3_aa: CASSDKRGGVDTQYF

clone_size: -
cdr3_length: 13
v_call: TRBV12-3/TRBV12-4
j_call: TRBJ2-7
d_call: TRBD1
cdr3_nt: TGTGCCAGCAGACCAGGGGGCTGGGGCGAGCAGTACTTC
cdr3_aa: CASRPGGWGEQYF

clone_size: few
cdr3_length: 15
v_call: TRBV6-1
j_call: TRBJ1-2
d_call: -
cdr3_nt: TGTGCCAGCAGTGAAACCCAGGGACGTATCTATGGCTACACCTTC
cdr3_aa: CASSETQGRIYGYTF

clone_size: -
cdr3_length: 19
v_call: TRBV4-2
j_call: TRBJ2-5
d_call: TRBD2
cdr3_nt: TGTGCCAGCAGCCAAGAGCTAGCGGGGGGGCCAGGAAGACAAGAGACCCAGTACTTC
cdr3_aa: CASSQELAGGPGRQETQYF

clone_size: many
cdr3_length: 13
v_call: TRBV30
j_call: TRBJ1-1
d_call: -
cdr3_nt: TGTGCCTCCGGAGAGTCCGGAGCCACTGAAGCTTTCTTT
cdr3_aa: CASGESGATEAFF

clone_size: -
cdr3_length: 11
v_call: TRBV29-1
j_call: TRBJ2-7
d_call: -
cdr3_nt: TGCAGCGTTGATCTAGGTAACGAGCAGTACTTC
cdr3_aa: CSVDLGNEQYF

clone_size: many
cdr3_length: 14
v_call: TRBV6-5
j_call: TRBJ2-7
d_call: -
cdr3_nt: TGTGCCAGCAGTTCCCCCGGGACAAACTACGAGCAGTACTTC
cdr3_aa: CASSSPGTNYEQYF

clone_size: once
cdr3_length: 15
v_call: TRBV6-1
j_call: TRBJ1-5
d_call: -
cdr3_nt: TGTGCCAGCAGTCGCCCCAAGAATAGCGATCAGCCCCAGCATTTT
cdr3_aa: CASSRPKNSDQPQHF

clone_size: many
cdr3_length: 15
v_call: TRBV6-1
j_call: TRBJ1-5
d_call: -
cdr3_nt: TGTGCCAGCATAAGGTCAGCGGGGAGCAATCAGCCCCAGCATTTT
cdr3_aa: CASIRSAGSNQPQHF

clone_size: few
cdr3_length: 16
v_call: TRBV6-5
j_call: TRBJ2-4
d_call: -
cdr3_nt: TGTGCCAGCAGTTACAGGGTTTTGACGGCCAAAAACATTAAGTACTTC
cdr3_aa: CASSYRVLTAKNIKYF

clone_size: many
cdr3_length: 15
v_call: TRBV7-2
j_call: TRBJ1-2
d_call: TRBD1
cdr3_nt: TGTGCCAGCAGCTTCCGGGACAGGGTAATCCATGGCTACACCTTC
cdr3_aa: CASSFRDRVIHGYTF

clone_size: -
cdr3_length: 13
v_call: TRBV30
j_call: TRBJ2-7
d_call: TRBD1
cdr3_nt: TGTGCCTATAAAACAGGGGGTTCCTACGAGCAGTACTTC
cdr3_aa: CAYKTGGSYEQYF

clone_size: once
cdr3_length: 17
v_call: TRBV19
j_call: TRBJ1-3
d_call: -
cdr3_nt: TGTGCCAGTAGTATCCCGCTACTTCAGGGAACTGGAAACACCATATATTTT
cdr3_aa: CASSIPLLQGTGNTIYF

clone_size: many
cdr3_length: 15
v_call: TRBV20-1
j_call: TRBJ2-7
d_call: TRBD1
cdr3_nt: TGCAGTGCTGTCACGGACAGGAGAATACCCTACGAGCAGTACTTC
cdr3_aa: CSAVTDRRIPYEQYF

clone_size: few
cdr3_length: 16
v_call: TRBV6-2/TRBV6-3
j_call: TRBJ1-2
d_call: -
cdr3_nt: TGTGCCAGCAGCGCCCTAAGGCCAAATTTTAACTATGGCTACACCTTC
cdr3_aa: CASSALRPNFNYGYTF

clone_size: many
cdr3_length: 14
v_call: TRBV28
j_call: TRBJ1-5
d_call: -
cdr3_nt: TGTGCCAGCAGTTTATTCCAGGACAATCAGCCCCAGCATTTT
cdr3_aa: CASSLFQDNQPQHF

clone_size: -
cdr3_length: 12
v_call: TRBV12-3/TRBV12-4
j_call: TRBJ2-5
d_call: TRBD1
cdr3_nt: TGTGCCAGCAGCAAGACAGGGCAGACCCAGTACTTC
cdr3_aa: CASSKTGQTQYF

clone_size: many
cdr3_length: 14
v_call: TRBV6-1
j_call: TRBJ2-7
d_call: TRBD2
cdr3_nt: TGTGCCAGCAGGGCTACTAGCGGGGCCTACGAGCAGTACTTC
cdr3_aa: CASRATSGAYEQYF

clone_size: many
cdr3_length: 15
v_call: TRBV18
j_call: TRBJ1-1
d_call: -
cdr3_nt: TGTGCCAGCTCACCCGCGGGGGTGAGGAACACTGAAGCTTTCTTT
cdr3_aa: CASSPAGVRNTEAFF

clone_size: -
cdr3_length: 17
v_call: TRBV11-1
j_call: TRBJ1-3
d_call: TRBD1
cdr3_nt: TGTGCCAGCAGCACGGCCGGGACAGCATACTCTGGAAACACCATATATTTT
cdr3_aa: CASSTAGTAYSGNTIYF

clone_size: -
cdr3_length: 13
v_call: TRBV2
j_call: TRBJ1-2
d_call: -
cdr3_nt: TGTGCCAGCTGGGCAGGGCCCAACTATGGCTACACCTTC
cdr3_aa: CASWAGPNYGYTF

clone_size: few
cdr3_length: 14
v_call: TRBV4-1
j_call: TRBJ1-2
d_call: TRBD1
cdr3_nt: TGCGCCAGCAGCCAAGTGGACAGGGAATATGGCTACACCTTC
cdr3_aa: CASSQVDREYGYTF

clone_size: many
cdr3_length: 13
v_call: TRBV7-8
j_call: TRBJ2-5
d_call: -
cdr3_nt: TGTGCCAGCAGCTTAAGTGGAGAAGAGACCCAGTACTTC
cdr3_aa: CASSLSGEETQYF